This T cell receptor (beta chain) was recovered during a study of spatial heterogeneity in lung cancer (dated by TCRdb to the late 2010s). In the study overall: More beta-chain than alpha-chain transcripts were consistently detected, likely reflecting higher beta-chain transcript abundance. In the raw uncorrected reads, each unique combination of TCR and UMI appeared more than ten times on average. In non-small cell lung cancer, the study made a quantitative comparison of TCR alpha and beta repertoires among multiple tumor regions, matched nontumor lung and blood. At surgery, both alpha and beta chains were TCR-sequenced in about 200 tumor regions, some 64 matched nontumor lung samples and some 60 PBMC samples. The study linked features of the TCR repertoire to counts of nonsynonymous mutations, which were determined by whole-exome sequencing of tumor tissue. Summary of the overall study and its limitations: Ubiquitous expanded tumor TCRs were found in blood more often at tumor resection than at routine follow-up. Additional single-cell paired TCR alpha and beta sequencing was considered necessary to confirm, at a functional level, the hypothesis that regional TCRs recognize regional mutations.

The time point tag for this specimen amounts to: sample taken at primary tumor resection. Whole RNA extracted from tumor and nontumor lung tissue, or from cryopreserved PBMC samples, was used for TCR sequencing without cell sorting. Donors were some 78 patients with early-stage, untreated non-small cell lung cancer from the lung TRACERx cohort. Patients were selected for TCR sequencing only if sufficient RNA was available from at least two tumor regions. The library was prepared using 5' RACE. TCRdb lists the instrument as NextSeq 500. The TCR library protocol attached a unique molecular identifier to each TCR cDNA molecule to allow correction of PCR and sequencing errors. The original methods were these. Decombinator tools were used for TCR identification, UMI-based error correction and CDR3 extraction. TCRs above a frequency of 2 per 1,000, corresponding to the top 1% of the tumor frequency distribution, were defined as expanded. Each repertoire was subsampled 100 times to 5,000 TCRs, after which Renyi diversity was computed with the R vegan package. CDR3 similarity networks were built from amino acid triplet string-kernel similarity, with CDR3s being connected when pairwise similarity was above 0.82. TCRdb trimmed public reads at Q25 via fastp, called clones via MiXCR and kept in-frame beta chains. Rows are unified per CDR3 protein, each entry keeping the most common DNA and genes. For this entry, the V and J calls and clone size follow TCRdb and not the study's own pipeline. Here the sample has some 250 distinct CDR3 sequences; around half occur a single time. Around three quarters of the sample is held by the ten biggest clonotypes.

This clonotype was counted once. Its antigen is not yet known. Within one base of it there is no much larger clone, and no base qualities were kept. One read alone makes for weak evidence. This beta chain is a stray sequence in a library constructed for alpha chains; its clone size is not meaningful. The CDR3 goes from the cysteine to the phenylalanine over 16 residues. Only CDR3 DNA is held: 48 bases, read in frame from base 1. The germline V gene (reference sequence) gives CDR1 as LGHDT and CDR2 as YNNKEL. Trimming takes 4 bases from V and 4 bases from J, and the germline ends sit 19 bases apart. The receptor chain draws on TRBV3-1 and TRBJ2-5; the D gene is possibly TRBD2, with 6 bases matching. The specimen comprised PBMCs, sampled at surgery. This sequence originates from a male donor with early-stage non-small cell lung cancer. The CDR3 is CASSPSVQGGRETQYF. The base sequence is TGTGCCAGCAGCCCCTCCGTTCAGGGAGGACGAGAGACCCAGTACTTC.